The next 11 T cell receptor beta chains were all read from a single sample in a study of blood T cells in healthy people across ages. Together with a sample-barcoded 5' primer, a J-beta primer mix was included in a second PCR lasting about 7 to 11 cycles. TCRdb reprocessed the 5' RACE reads with MiXCR, giving one entry per CDR3 protein. This table holds around 1,000,000 distinct CDR3 sequences, under 30% found once. These data also featured in a second study, about T cells of mothers and their children.

What was sequenced was blood. Every receptor here comes from a girl aged 2 to 10 in good health.

There are a few counts of this clonotype. The chain combines TRBV25-1 with TRBJ2-7; D unclear. V shed 2 bases and J shed 9 bases, with 14 bases lying between them. This CDR3 is 13 amino acids long. Germline V lookup: CDR1 MGHDK, CDR2 SYGVNS. The CDR3 region has the DNA TGTGCCAGCAGTGAACTCTTCGTTGGAAGGCAGTACTTC. Translation gives CASSELFVGRQYF.

Concerning this clonotype: The junction does not match germline at one end; this may be a read error. The chain employs TRBV6-5 and TRBJ2-7; D remains unclear. Germline CDR1 is MNHEY and CDR2 is SVGAGI. The CDR3 is 13 amino acids. Here the CDR3 DNA reads TGTGCCGGCAGTTATAGGGAACTCTACGAGCAGTACTTC. As protein: CAGSYRELYEQYF.

V is TRBV29-1 and J is TRBJ1-5; D is undetermined. CDR3 length equals 13 residues. Germline CDR1 is SQVTM and CDR2 is ANQGSEA. With 5 bases removed from V and 2 bases from J, the gap between germline ends came to 10 bases. For the CDR3, the DNA is TGCAGCGTTTCCGATGGGGGCAATCAGCCCCAGCATTTT. It encodes CSVSDGGNQPQHF.

This clonotype appeared a few times. V and J are TRBV20-1 and TRBJ2-2, with D perhaps TRBD1 (5 bases). V lost 1 base and J 4 bases, leaving 10 bases between the germline ends. This CDR3 has 14 residues. The germline CDR1 and CDR2 sequences are DFQATT and SNEGSKA (reference sequence). This CDR3 reads CSARVGQTTGELFF. CDR3 DNA: TGCAGTGCTAGAGTGGGGCAGACCACCGGGGAGCTGTTTTTT.

This clonotype was seen a few times. The V call is TRBV6-1, the J call TRBJ1-4; maybe TRBD1 (6 bases). The CDR3 contains 16 residues. Deletions cut 0 bases from V and 6 bases from J, with 14 bases between. Germline values: CDR1 MNHNS, CDR2 SASEGT. CDR3 coding DNA: TGTGCCAGCAGTGAAGCGTACCGGGACACCGATGAAAAACTGTTTTTT. Protein product: CASSEAYRDTDEKLFF.

This clonotype appeared once. The rearrangement joins TRBV7-3 to TRBJ1-3, with D hard to call. CDR1 and CDR2 from the germline V gene are SGHTA and FQGTGA. Deletions cut 5 bases from V and 8 bases from J, with 13 bases between. The CDR3 is 13 residues long. The CDR3 reads CASSPDLGHTIYF. The CDR3 DNA sequence: TGTGCCAGCAGCCCAGACTTAGGGCACACCATATATTTT.

The gene calls are TRBV19 and TRBJ1-5, with TRBD1 as a possible D gene (5 bases). From germline, CDR1 is LNHDA and CDR2 SQIVND (reference sequence). The CDR3 consists of 15 residues. The V and J ends lost 0 bases and 4 bases respectively, with 10 bases between them. As DNA, the CDR3 is TGTGCCAGTAGTATAGATCAGACAGCAAATCAGCCCCAGCATTTT. Protein product: CASSIDQTANQPQHF. The complete variable domain, with remaining parts taken from reference TRBV19 and TRBJ1-5, reads DGGITQSPKYLFRKEGQNVTLSCEQNLNHDAMYWYRQDPGQGLRLIYYSQIVNDFQKGDIAEGYSVSREKKESFPLTVTSAQKNPTAFYLCASSIDQTANQPQHFGDGTRLSIL.

The chain has TRBV24-1 and TRBJ1-2; 9 bases fit TRBD1. The germline V gene has CDR1 KGHDR and CDR2 SFDVKD. The CDR3 runs 15 residues. V trimming: 4 bases; J trimming: 8 bases; junction bases outside the gene matches: 10. For the CDR3, the DNA is TGTGCCACCAGTGAAGCCACCGGGACAGGGAGAGGCTACACCTTC. It codes for CATSEATGTGRGYTF.

The genes are TRBV4-1 and TRBJ2-3; 7 nucleotides agree with TRBD1. Germline values: CDR1 MGHRA, CDR2 YSYEKL. This CDR3 has 16 residues. V dropped 6 bases and J dropped 6; count of bases not matched to a gene: 15. Here the CDR3 reads CASSRLSLTDRDTQYF. The CDR3 DNA reads TGCGCCAGCAGTCGCCTTAGCTTGACGGACAGGGATACGCAGTATTTT.

A few counts support this clonotype. V is TRBV10-3 and J is TRBJ1-5; the D gene is possibly TRBD1 (5 bases). The V and J ends lost 8 bases and 0 bases respectively, with 11 bases between them. Germline assignment: CDR1 ENHRY and CDR2 SYGVKD. CDR3 length: 14 residues. CDR3 region: CAIGDGDSNQPQHF. DNA of the CDR3: TGTGCCATCGGGGACGGAGATAGCAATCAGCCCCAGCATTTT.

The V and J genes are TRBV6-1 and TRBJ2-6, with 12 bases identical to TRBD1. The CDR3 extends over 18 amino acids. Germline V gives CDR1 MNHNS, CDR2 SASEGT. With V trimmed by 5 bases and J by 1 base, 6 bases remained unmatched. The CDR3 DNA is TGTGCCAGCAGTCCCGGGACAGGGGGCGCTTCTGGGGCCAACGTCCTGACTTTC. Protein sequence: CASSPGTGGASGANVLTF.